This T cell receptor (beta chain) came from a study of cytomegalovirus exposure and HLA in healthy donors. Overall study context: Sequencing of 180 million or so T cells in an earlier analysis found 100 million to 140 million unique TCR beta sequences. Study observations and caveats: TCR beta sequences reportedly predicted the HLA-A and HLA-B alleles of most subjects accurately. Using the classifier, cytomegalovirus status was reportedly diagnosed with high specificity and sensitivity.

These donors, healthy bone marrow donors, were studied. The PCR was carried out with 60 Vbeta primers and 13 Jbeta primers. The protocol was immunoSEQ multiplex PCR, while the TCRdb copy is restricted to in-frame clones and leaves out a portion. The sample contains fewer than 150,000 clones, roughly 80% of which appear only once. V lost 4 bases to trimming and J lost 8 bases, with 14 bases between them. The CDR3 consists of 13 residues. Germline CDR1 reads MNHEY; CDR2 reads SMNVEV (reference sequence). About this clone itself: As yet, its antigen is unknown.

What was sequenced was PBMCs. The receptor's source is a man in his forties in good health and CMV-seropositive. The chain is built from TRBV27 and TRBJ1-2; D is uncertain. The CDR3 bases are TGTGCCAGCAGTTCCCTCCTCGCGACAGGCTACACCTTC. It specifies CASSSLLATGYTF.